This T cell receptor beta chain was identified in a study of T cells in Graves' hyperthyroidism and ophthalmopathy. Overall study results and limits: Through a model of 13 V-J features, ophthalmopathy was separated from stable hyperthyroidism.

There are 16 residues in the CDR3. Trimming took off 1 base at V and 6 bases at J, with 15 bases between the two ends. Aged 18 to 65, the patients had hyperthyroidism that was newly diagnosed and had lasted under 2 months. Regions amplified from RNA transcripts were the TCR beta CDR3 regions. Primed by the HTBI set, a first-round RT-PCR was run on the TCR CDR3. TCRdb independently ran MiXCR on the multiplex PCR reads; one entry per CDR3 protein. Counted here are about 400,000 distinct CDR3 sequences, roughly 14% occurring once; the ten biggest clones make up roughly 13%. Turning to this clonotype: Its specificity is not known.

The chain joins TRBV12-3 or TRBV12-4 to TRBJ2-2, with D perhaps matching TRBD2 (5 bases). This TCR was sampled from a woman aged 18-29 years with Graves' hyperthyroidism. Sequencing was performed on blood. CDR3 in DNA: TGTGCCAGCAGTTTAGGGAGGATTGGTGGGTCCGGGGAGCTGTTTTTT. Translating it yields CASSLGRIGGSGELFF.